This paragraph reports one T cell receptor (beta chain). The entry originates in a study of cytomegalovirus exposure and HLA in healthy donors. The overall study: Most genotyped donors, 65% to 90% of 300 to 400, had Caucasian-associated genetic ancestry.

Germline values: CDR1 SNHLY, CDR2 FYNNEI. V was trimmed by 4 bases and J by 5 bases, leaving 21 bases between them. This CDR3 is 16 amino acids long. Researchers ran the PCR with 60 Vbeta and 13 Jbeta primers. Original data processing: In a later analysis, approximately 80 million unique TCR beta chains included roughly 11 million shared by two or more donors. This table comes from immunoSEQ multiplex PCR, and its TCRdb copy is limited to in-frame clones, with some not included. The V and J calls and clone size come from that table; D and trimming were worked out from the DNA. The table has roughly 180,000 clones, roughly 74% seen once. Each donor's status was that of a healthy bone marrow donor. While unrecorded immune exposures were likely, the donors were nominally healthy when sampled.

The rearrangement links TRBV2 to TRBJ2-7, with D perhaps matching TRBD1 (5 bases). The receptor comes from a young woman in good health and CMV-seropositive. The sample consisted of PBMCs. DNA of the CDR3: TGTGCCAGCAGTGGACAGTTGAGTTCCTCCGACGACGAGCAGTACTTC. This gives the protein CASSGQLSSSDDEQYF.